Listed here are 4 T cell receptor beta chains from one sample, sequenced in a study of blood T cell repertoires in COVID-19. Only in-frame clones appear in the TCRdb table, and some are missing; sequencing was by immunoSEQ multiplex PCR. In the table there are about 320,000 clones, around 90% of which are singletons. The specimen sequenced was peripheral blood. These receptors all stem from a man younger than 35 who had recovered from COVID-19.

This chain joins TRBV6-2 or TRBV6-3 and TRBJ2-7; 8 bases are a match to TRBD2. Losses at the gene ends were 5 bases for V and 3 bases for J; bases not matched to a gene: 15. Germline lookup yields CDR1 MNHEY and CDR2 SVGEGT. The CDR3 covers 17 residues. The CDR3: CASSPNSGLAENYEQYF. In DNA, the CDR3 is TGTGCCAGCAGTCCCAACAGCGGACTAGCCGAGAACTACGAGCAGTACTTC.

The chain couples TRBV7-3 to TRBJ2-3, with TRBD1 matching over 7 bases. The CDR3 consists of 15 residues. Germline V gene sequence: CDR1 SGHTA, CDR2 FQGTGA. The J segment lost 2 bases and the V segment lost 9 bases, leaving 11 bases of the junction unmatched. The CDR3 is CASSGGVGATDTQYF. CDR3 bases: TGTGCCAGTTCAGGGGGTGTCGGGGCCACAGATACGCAGTATTTT.

The rearrangement joins TRBV19 to TRBJ2-2; TRBD2 matches at 8 bases. J gave up 5 bases and V 4 bases, and 0 bases lay outside the gene matches. Germline loops: CDR1 LNHDA, CDR2 SQIVND (reference sequence). This CDR3 region has 13 residues. CDR3 amino acids: CASSSGGTGELFF. The CDR3, as DNA: TGTGCCAGTAGTAGCGGGGGGACCGGGGAGCTGTTTTTT.

The J gene is TRBJ2-2, the V gene TRBV11-3, with 7 bases that match TRBD1. The CDR3 totals 15 residues. The V and J ends lost 4 bases and 6 bases, in that order; junction bases with no gene match: 8. From germline, CDR1 is SGHNT and CDR2 YENEEA. The DNA for the CDR3 is TGTGCCAGCAGCTCAACGTCTACAGGGGCCGGGGAGCTGTTTTTT. This encodes CASSSTSTGAGELFF. Combining the CDR3 with reference TRBV11-3 and TRBJ2-2 gives the whole variable domain EAGVVQSPRYKIIEKKQPVAFWCNPISGHNTLYWYLQNLGQGPELLIRYENEEAVDDSQLPKDRFSAERLKGVDSTLKIQPAELGDSAVYLCASSSTSTGAGELFFGEGSRLTVL.